Presented here are 18 T cell receptor beta chains from one specimen sequenced in a study of Graves' ophthalmopathy and Graves' hyperthyroidism. RNA transcripts were the source from which TCR beta CDR3 regions were amplified. The workflow started with a first-round RT-PCR run with HTBI primers and then moved on to a second-round multiplex PCR. TCRdb analysed the multiplex PCR reads with MiXCR anew, one entry per CDR3 protein. Among just over 600,000 distinct CDR3 sequences listed, 20% to 25% were seen once. What was sequenced was peripheral blood. These receptors were taken from a woman between 18 and 30 years old with stable Graves' hyperthyroidism. Some clones in this sample may be carry-over from other donors' samples.

At least ten counts were recorded for this clonotype. The chain employs TRBV28 and TRBJ1-3; D is unclear. CDR1 is MDHEN, CDR2 SYDVKM, per germline. V was shortened by 5 bases and J by 1 base, with 9 bases between the two germline ends. CDR3 length: 14 residues. The CDR3 region has the DNA TGTGCCAGCAGTACCGGGGTTTCTGGAAACACCATATATTTT. This sequence encodes CASSTGVSGNTIYF. Complete variable domain (other parts from reference TRBV28 and TRBJ1-3): DVKVTQSSRYLVKRTGEKVFLECVQDMDHENMFWYRQDPGLGLRLIYFSYDVKMKEKGDIPEGYSVSREKKERFSLILESASTNQTSMYLCASSTGVSGNTIYFGEGSWLTVV.

This chain joins TRBV10-3 and TRBJ2-7; TRBD2 matches at 7 bases. Trimming cost V 4 bases and J 2 bases; bases outside gene matches: 8. The CDR3 spans 15 residues. Germline CDR1 is ENHRY and CDR2 is SYGVKD. This CDR3 is CAISGRGGVTYEQYF. CDR3 sequence (DNA): TGTGCCATCAGTGGACGTGGGGGGGTAACCTACGAGCAGTACTTC.

This clonotype was detected many times. The rearrangement uses TRBV6-5 and TRBJ2-7; TRBD2 agrees at 8 bases. V lost 0 bases, J lost 2 bases, and 6 bases stayed unmatched. Germline CDR1 is MNHEY and CDR2 is SVGAGI. The CDR3 sequence is 16 residues long. CDR3 residues: CASSYSSGSSAYEQYF. As DNA, the CDR3 is TGTGCCAGCAGTTACTCGAGCGGGAGTAGCGCCTACGAGCAGTACTTC.

This clonotype has only a few counts. J is TRBJ1-1 and V is TRBV29-1, with TRBD1 matching 9 bases. Germline V CDR1 and CDR2: SQVTM, ANQGSEA. V was pared by 4 bases and J by 5 bases, with 5 bases of the junction left unmatched. The CDR3 has 13 amino acids. CDR3 DNA sequence: TGCAGCGTTGCAGCGGACAGGGGTACTGAAGCTTTCTTT. Amino acid sequence: CSVAADRGTEAFF.

This clonotype showed up just a few times. The rearrangement joins TRBV12-3 or TRBV12-4 to TRBJ1-5; no clear D gene. V shed 8 bases and J shed 5 bases, with 7 bases lying between them. This CDR3 has 11 amino acids. As DNA, the CDR3 is TGTGCCAGCGGATTCGATCAGCCCCAGCATTTT. Protein sequence: CASGFDQPQHF.

This clonotype was observed many times. The CDR3 region is CASSVAGGGTPGELFF. In nucleotides, the CDR3 is TGTGCCAGCAGTGTAGCGGGAGGCGGAACCCCCGGGGAGCTGTTTTTT. The V call is TRBV2, the J call TRBJ2-2; TRBD2 matches at 10 bases. The CDR3 totals 16 residues. CDR1 is SNHLY, CDR2 FYNNEI, per germline. V dropped 4 bases and J dropped 6; count of bases not matched to a gene: 8.

This clonotype was seen a handful of times. V usage is TRBV10-3 and J usage is TRBJ2-3; 16 bases line up with TRBD2. V dropped 2 bases and J dropped 4; count of bases not matched to a gene: 3. This CDR3 region has 17 residues. Germline CDR1 is ENHRY and CDR2 is SYGVKD. DNA of the CDR3: TGTGCCATCAGTGAGGGGACTAGCGGGAGGGCGGCAGATACGCAGTATTTT. Translated, it gives CAISEGTSGRAADTQYF.

The J gene is TRBJ2-5, the V gene TRBV6-5; the match to TRBD1 covers 7 bases. V lost 2 bases to trimming and J lost 4 bases; unmatched junction nucleotides: 1. The CDR3 spans 13 residues. Germline assignment: CDR1 MNHEY and CDR2 SVGAGI. CDR3 bases: TGTGCCAGCAGTTACGGGGACAGAGAGACCCAGTACTTC. Protein sequence: CASSYGDRETQYF.

In its sample, this clonotype was seen many times. The chain carries TRBV6-1 and TRBJ2-4, with 14 nucleotides matching TRBD2. The CDR3 is 16 amino acids. V was clipped by 6 bases and J by 6 bases; unmatched bases: 7. Germline CDR1 MNHNS, CDR2 SASEGT. CDR3 DNA: TGTGCCAGCAGACGGACTAGCGGGGGGTTTGCAAACATTCAGTACTTC. This sequence encodes CASRRTSGGFANIQYF.

There are many counts of this clonotype. Because it lacks the conserved phenylalanine or tryptophan at the end, this CDR3 is likely a read error. Here the CDR3 DNA reads TGTGCCAGCAGTTTATTACTTTCTTCGGCGGGACAATCTTCCTACGAGCAGTACCTC. Translating it yields CASSLLLSSAGQSSYEQYL. The rearrangement uses TRBV28 and TRBJ2-7, with D perhaps given as TRBD1 or TRBD2 (6 bases each). The CDR3 spans 19 residues. The V end was cut by 1 base, the J end by 1 base, with 23 bases between. Germline V gene lookup returns CDR1 MDHEN and CDR2 SYDVKM.

The V and J genes are TRBV11-2 and TRBJ1-3, with D possibly being TRBD1 (5 bases). The CDR3 is made up of 15 amino acids. V lost 6 bases to trimming and J lost 2 bases, with 14 bases between them. Per germline, CDR1 SGHAT and CDR2 FQNNGV. As DNA, the CDR3 is TGTGCCAGCAGTACGGGACCGACCCCTGGAAACACCATATATTTT. Its protein is CASSTGPTPGNTIYF.

This clonotype has only a few counts. The V gene is TRBV13, the J gene TRBJ2-5; 9 bases align to TRBD1. This CDR3 is 15 amino acids long. Looked up from germline, CDR1 is PRHDT and CDR2 is FYEKMQ (reference sequence). V gave up 5 bases and J gave up 4 bases; unmatched junction bases: 8. The CDR3 DNA sequence: TGTGCCAGCAGCGCTCCGGGACAGGGATCAGAGACCCAGTACTTC. Its protein is CASSAPGQGSETQYF. Using reference TRBV13 and TRBJ2-5 for the parts outside the CDR3, the full variable domain is AAGVIQSPRHLIKEKRETATLKCYPIPRHDTVYWYQQGPGQDPQFLISFYEKMQSDKGSIPDRFSAQQFSDYHSELNMSSLELGDSALYFCASSAPGQGSETQYFGPGTRLLVL.

This clonotype was seen at least ten times. The chain uses TRBV28 and TRBJ1-5, with D perhaps matching TRBD1 (5 bases). The CDR3 consists of 15 residues. V was pared by 8 bases and J by 2 bases, with 16 bases between. Germline CDR1 and CDR2: MDHEN and SYDVKM. The CDR3 spells CASVPAGTRNQPQHF. The CDR3 DNA follows: TGTGCCAGCGTCCCGGCGGGGACTCGCAATCAGCCCCAGCATTTT.

As for this clonotype: This may come from a read error, since a much larger clone is one base off. The V gene is TRBV6-1, the J gene TRBJ1-2, with D possibly being TRBD1 (6 bases). Germline V gene data show CDR1 as MNHNS and CDR2 as SASEGT. This CDR3 has 15 amino acids. CDR3 coding DNA: TGTGCCTGCAGTGAACGGGGGGGCGCGGGCTATGGCTACACCTTC. Its protein is CACSERGGAGYGYTF.

This clonotype was observed once. V is TRBV11-2 and J is TRBJ2-7, with 9 nucleotides matching TRBD1. Losses at the gene ends were 2 bases for V and 5 bases for J; bases not matched to a gene: 16. The CDR3 extends over 18 amino acids. Germline CDR1 and CDR2: SGHAT and FQNNGV. The CDR3 sequence is CASSLRGMRGQGSNEQYF. CDR3 DNA sequence: TGTGCCAGCAGCTTAAGGGGGATGAGGGGACAGGGTTCAAACGAGCAGTACTTC. Based on the CDR3 plus reference TRBV11-2 and TRBJ2-7, the full variable domain is EAGVAQSPRYKIIEKRQSVAFWCNPISGHATLYWYQQILGQGPKLLIQFQNNGVVDDSQLPKDRFSAERLKGVDSTLKIQPAKLEDSAVYLCASSLRGMRGQGSNEQYFGPGTRLTVT.

This sequence joins TRBV3-1 and TRBJ1-3; D gene unclear. Trimming shortened V by 5 bases and J by 0 bases, and 14 bases separated the two germline ends. This CDR3 spans 16 amino acids. Looked up from germline, CDR1 is LGHDT and CDR2 is YNNKEL (reference sequence). The CDR3 reads CASSETDKTSGNTIYF. CDR3 in DNA: TGTGCCAGCAGCGAAACCGACAAGACCTCTGGAAACACCATATATTTT. Looking up the rest from reference TRBV3-1 and TRBJ1-3 gives the full variable domain: DTAVSQTPKYLVTQMGNDKSIKCEQNLGHDTMYWYKQDSKKFLKIMFSYNNKELIINETVPNRFSPKSPDKAHLNLHINSLELGDSAVYFCASSETDKTSGNTIYFGEGSWLTVV.

For the CDR3, the DNA is TGTGCCTGGAGACCGAAGTTTTGGGTGAACTCTGGAAACACCATATATTTT. Its translation: CAWRPKFWVNSGNTIYF. The rearrangement joins TRBV30 to TRBJ1-3, with D unclear. Trimming pared 3 bases from V and 0 bases from J, leaving 18 bases between. The CDR3 loop spans 17 amino acids. CDR1 GTSNPN and CDR2 SVGIG come from the germline V gene (reference sequence). Full variable domain (outside the CDR3, taken from reference TRBV30 and TRBJ1-3): SQTIHQWPATLVQPVGSPLSLECTVEGTSNPNLYWYRQAAGRGLQLLFYSVGIGQISSEVPQNLSASRPQDRQFILSSKKLLLSDSGFYLCAWRPKFWVNSGNTIYFGEGSWLTVV.

Ten or more counts support this clonotype. This chain connects TRBV20-1 to TRBJ2-7, with D uncertain. V lost 5 bases to trimming and J lost 2 bases, with 19 bases between them. The CDR3 length is 15 residues. Germline V gives CDR1 DFQATT, CDR2 SNEGSKA (reference sequence). This CDR3 reads CSAPRQPKAPYEQYF. In nucleotides, the CDR3 is TGCAGTGCTCCCAGACAACCCAAGGCTCCCTACGAGCAGTACTTC.